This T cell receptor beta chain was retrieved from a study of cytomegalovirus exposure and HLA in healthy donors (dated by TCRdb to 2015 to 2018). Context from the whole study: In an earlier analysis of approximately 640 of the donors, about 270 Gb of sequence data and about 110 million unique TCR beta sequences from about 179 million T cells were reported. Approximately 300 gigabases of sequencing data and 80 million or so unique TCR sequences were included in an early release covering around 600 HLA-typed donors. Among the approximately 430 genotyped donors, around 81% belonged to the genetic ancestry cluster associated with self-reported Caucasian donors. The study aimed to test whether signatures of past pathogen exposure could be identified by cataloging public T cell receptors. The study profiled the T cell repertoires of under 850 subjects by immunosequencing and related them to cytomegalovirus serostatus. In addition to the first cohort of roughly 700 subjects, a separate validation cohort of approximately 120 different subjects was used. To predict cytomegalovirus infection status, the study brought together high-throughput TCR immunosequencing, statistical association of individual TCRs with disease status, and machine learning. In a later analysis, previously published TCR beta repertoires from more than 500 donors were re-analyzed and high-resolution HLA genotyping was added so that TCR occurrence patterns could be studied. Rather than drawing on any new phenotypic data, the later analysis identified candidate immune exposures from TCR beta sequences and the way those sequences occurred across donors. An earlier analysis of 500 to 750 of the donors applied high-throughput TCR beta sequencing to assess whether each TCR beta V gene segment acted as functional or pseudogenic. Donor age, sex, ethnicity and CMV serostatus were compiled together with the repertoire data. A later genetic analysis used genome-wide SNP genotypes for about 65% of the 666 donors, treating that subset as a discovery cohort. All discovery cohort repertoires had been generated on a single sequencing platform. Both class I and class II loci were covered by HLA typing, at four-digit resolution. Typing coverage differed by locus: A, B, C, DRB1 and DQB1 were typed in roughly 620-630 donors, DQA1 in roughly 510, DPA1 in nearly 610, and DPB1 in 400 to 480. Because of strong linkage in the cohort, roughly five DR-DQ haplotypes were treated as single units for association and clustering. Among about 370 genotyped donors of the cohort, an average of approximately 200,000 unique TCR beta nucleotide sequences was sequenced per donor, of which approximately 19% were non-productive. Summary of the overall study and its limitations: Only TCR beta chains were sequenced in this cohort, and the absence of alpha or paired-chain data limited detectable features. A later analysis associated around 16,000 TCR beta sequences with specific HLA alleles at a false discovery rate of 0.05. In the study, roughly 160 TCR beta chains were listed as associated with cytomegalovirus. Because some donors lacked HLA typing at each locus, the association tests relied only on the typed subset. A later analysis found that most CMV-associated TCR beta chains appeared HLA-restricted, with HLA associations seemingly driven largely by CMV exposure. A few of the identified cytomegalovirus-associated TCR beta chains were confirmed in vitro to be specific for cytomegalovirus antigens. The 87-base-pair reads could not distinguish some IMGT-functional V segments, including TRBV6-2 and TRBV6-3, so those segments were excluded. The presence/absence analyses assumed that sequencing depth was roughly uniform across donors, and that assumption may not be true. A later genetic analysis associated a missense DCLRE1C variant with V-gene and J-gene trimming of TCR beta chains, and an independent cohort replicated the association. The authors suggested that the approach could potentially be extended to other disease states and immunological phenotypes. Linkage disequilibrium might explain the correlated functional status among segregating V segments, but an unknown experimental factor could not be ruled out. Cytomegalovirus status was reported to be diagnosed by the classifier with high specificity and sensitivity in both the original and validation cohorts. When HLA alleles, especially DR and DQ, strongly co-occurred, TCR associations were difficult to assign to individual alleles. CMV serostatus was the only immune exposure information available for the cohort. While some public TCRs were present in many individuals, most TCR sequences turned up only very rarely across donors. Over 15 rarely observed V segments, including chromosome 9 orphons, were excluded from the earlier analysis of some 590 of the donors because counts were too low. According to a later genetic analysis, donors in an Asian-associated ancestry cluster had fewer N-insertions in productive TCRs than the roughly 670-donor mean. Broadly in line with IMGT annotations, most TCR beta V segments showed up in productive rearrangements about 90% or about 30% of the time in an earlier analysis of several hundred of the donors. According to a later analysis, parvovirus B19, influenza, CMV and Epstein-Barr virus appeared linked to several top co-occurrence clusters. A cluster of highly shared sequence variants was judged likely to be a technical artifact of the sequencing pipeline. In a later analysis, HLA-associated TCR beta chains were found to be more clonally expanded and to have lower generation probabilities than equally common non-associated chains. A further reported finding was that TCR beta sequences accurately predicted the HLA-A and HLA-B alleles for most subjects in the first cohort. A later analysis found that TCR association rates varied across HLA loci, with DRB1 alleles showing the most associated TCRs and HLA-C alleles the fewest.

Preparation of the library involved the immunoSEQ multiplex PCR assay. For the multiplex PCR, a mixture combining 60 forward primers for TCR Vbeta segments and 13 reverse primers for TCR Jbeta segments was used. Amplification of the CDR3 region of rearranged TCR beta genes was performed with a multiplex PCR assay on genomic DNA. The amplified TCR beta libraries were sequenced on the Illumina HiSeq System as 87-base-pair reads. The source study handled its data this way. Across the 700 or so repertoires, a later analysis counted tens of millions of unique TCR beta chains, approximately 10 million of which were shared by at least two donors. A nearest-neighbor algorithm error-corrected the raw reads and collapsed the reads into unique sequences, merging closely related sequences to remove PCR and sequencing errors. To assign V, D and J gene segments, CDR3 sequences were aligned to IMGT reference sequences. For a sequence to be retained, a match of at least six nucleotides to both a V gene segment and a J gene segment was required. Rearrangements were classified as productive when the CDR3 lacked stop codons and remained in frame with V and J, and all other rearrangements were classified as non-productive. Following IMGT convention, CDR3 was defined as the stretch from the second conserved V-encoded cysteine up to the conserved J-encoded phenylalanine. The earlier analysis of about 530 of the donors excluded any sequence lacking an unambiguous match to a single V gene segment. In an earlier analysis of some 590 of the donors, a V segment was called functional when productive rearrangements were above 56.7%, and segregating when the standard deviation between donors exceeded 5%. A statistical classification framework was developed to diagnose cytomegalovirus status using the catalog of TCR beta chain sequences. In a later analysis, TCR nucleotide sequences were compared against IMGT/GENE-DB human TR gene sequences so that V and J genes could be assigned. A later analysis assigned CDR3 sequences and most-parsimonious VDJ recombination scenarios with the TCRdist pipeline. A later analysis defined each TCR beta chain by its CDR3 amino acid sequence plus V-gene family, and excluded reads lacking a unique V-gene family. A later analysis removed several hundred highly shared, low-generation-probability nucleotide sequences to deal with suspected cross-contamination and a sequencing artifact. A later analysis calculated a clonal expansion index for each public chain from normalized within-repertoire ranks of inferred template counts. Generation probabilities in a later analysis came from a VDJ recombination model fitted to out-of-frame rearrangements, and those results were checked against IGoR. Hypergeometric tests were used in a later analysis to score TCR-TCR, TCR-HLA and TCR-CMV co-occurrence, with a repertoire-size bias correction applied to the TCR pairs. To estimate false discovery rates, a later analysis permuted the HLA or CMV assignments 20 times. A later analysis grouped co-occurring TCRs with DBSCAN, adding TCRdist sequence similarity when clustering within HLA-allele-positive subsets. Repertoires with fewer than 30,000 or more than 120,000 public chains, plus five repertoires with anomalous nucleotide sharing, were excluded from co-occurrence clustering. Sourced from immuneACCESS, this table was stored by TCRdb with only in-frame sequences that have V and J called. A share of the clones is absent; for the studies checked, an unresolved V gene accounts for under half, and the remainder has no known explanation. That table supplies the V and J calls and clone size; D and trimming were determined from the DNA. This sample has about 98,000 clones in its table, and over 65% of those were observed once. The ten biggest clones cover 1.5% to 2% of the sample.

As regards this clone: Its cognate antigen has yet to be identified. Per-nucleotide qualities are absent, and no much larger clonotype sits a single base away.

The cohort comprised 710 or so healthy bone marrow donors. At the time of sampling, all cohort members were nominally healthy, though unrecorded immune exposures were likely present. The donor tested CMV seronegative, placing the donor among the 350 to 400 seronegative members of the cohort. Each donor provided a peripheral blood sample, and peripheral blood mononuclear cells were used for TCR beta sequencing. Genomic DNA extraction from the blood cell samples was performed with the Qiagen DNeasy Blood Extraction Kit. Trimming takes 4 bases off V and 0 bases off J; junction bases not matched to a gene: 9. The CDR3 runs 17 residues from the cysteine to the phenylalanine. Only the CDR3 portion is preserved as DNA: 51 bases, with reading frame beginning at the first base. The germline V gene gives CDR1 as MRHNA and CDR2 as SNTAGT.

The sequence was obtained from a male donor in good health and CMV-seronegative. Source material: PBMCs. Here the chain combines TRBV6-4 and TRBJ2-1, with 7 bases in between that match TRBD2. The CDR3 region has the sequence CASSARVGLGSYNEQFF. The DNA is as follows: TGTGCCAGCAGTGCCAGGGTCGGACTAGGCTCCTACAATGAGCAGTTCTTC.